This T cell receptor beta chain was profiled in a study of CD8 T cells in ankylosing spondylitis. Findings of the study overall: Ankylosing spondylitis blood seemed to carry a telltale TCR beta motif made of fewer than 10 highly homologous variants.

Each CDR3 protein is one row after TCRdb ran MiXCR on the 5' RACE reads. The sample records about 280,000 distinct CDR3 sequences, 20% being singletons. The trim removed 3 bases at V and 4 bases at J, leaving 3 bases unmatched. The CDR3 runs 17 residues. Germline V lookup: CDR1 SGHTS, CDR2 YDEGEE. A remark on this clonotype: The antigen is undetermined.

The sequenced material came from blood, either unsorted or a sorted T cell fraction (not recorded which). The origin of this receptor is a male donor with ankylosing spondylitis or in good health (not recorded which). This chain uses TRBV5-8 with TRBJ2-2, with 16 bases matching TRBD2. The chain's CDR3 is CASSSGLAGGPTGELFF. DNA for the CDR3: TGTGCCAGCAGCTCGGGACTAGCGGGGGGGCCCACCGGGGAGCTGTTTTTT.